The sequence of this TCR beta chain was determined in a study of blood T cell repertoires in COVID-19. Study summary: Collection of acute and convalescent COVID-19 samples took place in the United States, Italy and Spain.

The CDR3 runs 15 residues. V shed 8 bases and J 6 bases; nucleotides not matched to a gene: 12. CDR1 is SGHNT and CDR2 is YENEEA in the germline V gene. In the authors' workflow: Amplification of reference gene primers was used by the study to estimate nucleated cell counts. Sequencing was performed with immunoSEQ multiplex PCR; in TCRdb, only in-frame clones are kept and a portion is missing. V and J calls and clone size are copied from that table; D and trimming were computed from the DNA. This sample has about 160,000 clones; approximately 81% occur once, and the top ten carry about 5.7%. This clone was picked up a small number of times. Enrolled through a virtual design, the participants were between 18 and 89 years of age and came from fewer than 30 US areas. Clinical history reported by participants formed the basis on which cohorts were assigned.

The sequencing input was PBMCs or T cells enriched from blood (not recorded which). This TCR was recovered from a woman aged 35 to 49 with acute COVID-19. This chain links TRBV11-3 with TRBJ2-1, with 8 bases lining up with TRBD1. The CDR3 is CASGQGQGKLNEQFF. CDR3 bases: TGTGCCAGCGGTCAAGGACAGGGTAAACTCAATGAGCAGTTCTTC.